A single sample gave rise to the 14 T cell receptor beta chains below, sequenced in a study of blood T cells in healthy people across ages. A second PCR of 7 to 11 cycles used a sample-barcoded 5' primer and a J-beta primer mix. TCRdb reprocessed the 5' RACE reads via MiXCR and lists one record per CDR3 protein. Of 380,000 or so distinct CDR3 sequences detected, 45% to 60% appear once; the ten largest clones hold 50% to 65%. The sequenced material came from blood. The receptors stem from a man in his 60s in good health.

This clonotype was recorded once. The V call is TRBV5-1, the J call TRBJ2-7; 7 bases fit TRBD1. V lost 6 bases, J lost 0 bases, and 9 bases stayed unmatched. This CDR3 contains 15 residues. Germline lookup yields CDR1 SGHRS and CDR2 YFSETQ. Here the CDR3 reads CASTPGTEVSYEQYF. CDR3 DNA: TGCGCCAGCACCCCGGGGACAGAGGTCTCCTACGAGCAGTACTTC.

The chain has TRBV7-3 and TRBJ2-1; 7 bases match TRBD1. V was clipped by 5 bases and J by 0 bases; unmatched bases: 16. The CDR3 has 19 residues. Germline assignment: CDR1 SGHTA and CDR2 FQGTGA. The CDR3 nucleotides are TGTGCCAGCAGCCCGGGACAGAACCGACATTTGAGCTCCTACAATGAGCAGTTCTTC. Its translation: CASSPGQNRHLSSYNEQFF.

The gene calls are TRBV12-3 or TRBV12-4 and TRBJ1-2; the D gene is possibly TRBD1 (5 bases). CDR3 length: 14 amino acids. V was clipped by 6 bases and J by 5 bases, with 16 bases between them. The CDR3 DNA follows: TGTGCCAGCAGCCTCCGCAGGGTGGAGTATGGCTACACCTTC. This translates into CASSLRRVEYGYTF.

The J gene is TRBJ2-5, the V gene TRBV29-1; 14 bases line up with TRBD2. This CDR3 region has 13 residues. The V segment lost 7 bases and the J segment 5 bases; nucleotides outside the gene matches: 3. Germline lookup yields CDR1 SQVTM and CDR2 ANQGSEA. The CDR3 here is CSARTSGRETQYF. The CDR3 bases are TGCAGCGCCCGGACTAGCGGGAGGGAGACCCAGTACTTC.

The chain uses TRBV5-1 and TRBJ2-4, with a tentative D call TRBD1 (5 bases). From germline, CDR1 is SGHRS and CDR2 YFSETQ. The CDR3 is 12 residues long. Trimming cost V 4 bases and J 15 bases, with 17 bases left between them. The CDR3 sequence is CASSPQGYERYF. The DNA for the CDR3 is TGCGCCAGCAGCCCCCAGGGCTACGAGCGGTACTTC.

The V and J genes are TRBV6-5 and TRBJ2-7; D assignment may be TRBD1 or TRBD2 (5 bases each). V dropped 8 bases and J dropped 1 base, with 12 bases sitting between them. This CDR3 is built from 13 residues. The germline CDR1 and CDR2 sequences are MNHEY and SVGAGI. CDR3 nucleotides: TGTGCCAGCTCGGGACCGCCATCCTACGAGCAGTACTTC. Residues: CASSGPPSYEQYF.

This clonotype has just one count. The chain uses TRBV7-2 and TRBJ1-4; perhaps TRBD1 as D (6 bases). Trimming took 6 bases from V and 0 from J, leaving 11 bases between them. The CDR3 totals 15 residues. Germline loops: CDR1 SGHTA, CDR2 FQGNSA. The CDR3 nucleotides are TGTGCCAGCAGATACGGACAGTCAACTAATGAAAAACTGTTTTTT. Protein product: CASRYGQSTNEKLFF.

This clonotype was seen ten or more times. The chain has TRBV2 and TRBJ1-6; the D gene is possibly TRBD1 (5 bases). The length of the CDR3 is 16 residues. Germline V gene sequence: CDR1 SNHLY, CDR2 FYNNEI. Trimming removed 6 bases at V and 10 bases at J, with 22 bases between. As DNA, the CDR3 is TGTGCCAGCAGACCCGGGGGACGGTCAAATTTGTCACCCCTCCACTTT. It yields the protein CASRPGGRSNLSPLHF.

The table lists this clonotype with a count of one. The J gene is TRBJ1-2, the V gene TRBV7-9; unclear D gene. V was shortened by 3 bases and J by 6 bases, with 8 bases between the two germline ends. The CDR3 is 12 amino acids. Germline CDR1 and CDR2: SEHNR and FQNEAQ (reference sequence). This chain's CDR3 is CASSFGTDGYTF. The CDR3 region has the DNA TGTGCCAGCAGCTTCGGAACAGATGGCTACACCTTC.

V is TRBV7-2 and J is TRBJ2-6; TRBD2 is a possible D gene (6 bases). V was pared by 1 base and J by 0 bases, with 13 bases between. Germline-derived CDR1 and CDR2 are SGHTA and FQGNSA. This CDR3 has 18 amino acids. CDR3 amino acids: CASSLVGGRSSGANVLTF. The CDR3 nucleotides are TGTGCCAGCAGCTTAGTCGGGGGAAGGAGCTCTGGGGCCAACGTCCTGACTTTC.

The chain employs TRBV25-1 and TRBJ1-2; 7 bases align to TRBD1. CDR1 MGHDK and CDR2 SYGVNS come from the germline V gene. CDR3 length: 15 amino acids. V trimming: 6 bases; J trimming: 7 bases; junction bases outside the gene matches: 14. CDR3 protein: CASRRGTDPRRGYTF. The CDR3 nucleotides are TGTGCCAGCAGGAGAGGGACAGATCCCCGCCGTGGCTACACCTTC.

Here the CDR3 DNA reads TGTGCCAGCAGCCGGGGTAAGACAGGGTCTCGGGAGCAGTACTTC. Its protein product is CASSRGKTGSREQYF. The V and J genes are TRBV6-5 and TRBJ2-7, with 7 bases identical to TRBD1. With V trimmed by 6 bases and J by 7 bases, 15 bases remained unmatched. Germline values: CDR1 MNHEY, CDR2 SVGAGI. This CDR3 region has 15 residues.

Ten or more counts support this clonotype. The V gene is TRBV29-1, the J gene TRBJ1-1; D uncertain. Trimming removed 4 bases at V and 1 base at J, with 7 bases between. There are 12 residues in the CDR3. Germline CDR1 reads SQVTM; CDR2 reads ANQGSEA. CDR3 amino acids: CSVGKANTEAFF. CDR3 bases: TGCAGCGTTGGGAAGGCGAACACTGAAGCTTTCTTT.

This clonotype was seen repeatedly, ten times or more. The chain links TRBV5-1 to TRBJ2-1; D remains ambiguous. The germline V gene encodes CDR1 SGHRS and CDR2 YFSETQ. With 3 bases removed from V and 7 bases from J, the gap between germline ends came to 8 bases. The CDR3 runs to 12 residues. CDR3 DNA sequence: TGCGCCAGCAGCTCGACCTTTAATGAGCAGTTCTTC. Its translation is CASSSTFNEQFF.